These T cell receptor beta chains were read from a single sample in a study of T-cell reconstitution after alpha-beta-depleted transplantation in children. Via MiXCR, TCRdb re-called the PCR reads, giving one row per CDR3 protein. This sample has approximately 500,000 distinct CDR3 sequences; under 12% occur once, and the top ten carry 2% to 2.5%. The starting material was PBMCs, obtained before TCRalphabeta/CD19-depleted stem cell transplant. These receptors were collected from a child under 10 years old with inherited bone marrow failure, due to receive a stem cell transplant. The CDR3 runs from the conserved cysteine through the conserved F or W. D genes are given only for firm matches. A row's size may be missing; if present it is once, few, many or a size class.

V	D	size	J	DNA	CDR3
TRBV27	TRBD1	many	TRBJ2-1	TGTGCCAGCAGTTTGACAGGGGGAGGGTACAATGAGCAGTTCTTC	CASSLTGGGYNEQFF
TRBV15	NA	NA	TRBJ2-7	TGTGCCACCAGCAGAGTCCGGGGCTACGAGCAGTACTTC	CATSRVRGYEQYF
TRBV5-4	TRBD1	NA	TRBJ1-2	TGTGCCAGCAGCTTTGGACAGGGGCTGGGCTACACCTTC	CASSFGQGLGYTF
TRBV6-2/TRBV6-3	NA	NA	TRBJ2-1	TGTGCCAGCAGTTTCCTTAGCTGGGGCGATGAGCAGTTCTTC	CASSFLSWGDEQFF
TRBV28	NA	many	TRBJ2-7	TGTGCCAGCAGTTTTCGTCTCCTAGGCGAGCAGTACTTC	CASSFRLLGEQYF
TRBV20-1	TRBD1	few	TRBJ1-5	TGCAGTGCTCCCCGGGACAGCCCTTATAGCAATCAGCCCCAGCATTTT	CSAPRDSPYSNQPQHF
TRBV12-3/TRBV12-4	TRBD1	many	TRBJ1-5	TGTGCCAGCAGCGATCGCAACTCAGGGGGCGATGGCAATCAGCCCCAGCATTTT	CASSDRNSGGDGNQPQHF
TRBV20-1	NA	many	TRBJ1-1	TGCAGTGCGTTCAAATCGGGGGGGTCGACTGAAGCTTTCTTT	CSAFKSGGSTEAFF
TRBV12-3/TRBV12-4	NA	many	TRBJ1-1	TGTGCCAGCAGATACGGCCTTAACACTGAAGCTTTCTTT	CASRYGLNTEAFF
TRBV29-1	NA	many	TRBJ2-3	TGCAGCGTTTATGGCGAAGGATATACAGATACGCAGTATTTT	CSVYGEGYTDTQYF
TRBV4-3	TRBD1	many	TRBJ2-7	TGCGCCAGCAGCCAGAACCGGGACAGGGTCTACGAGCAGTACTTC	CASSQNRDRVYEQYF
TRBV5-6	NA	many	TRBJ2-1	TGTGCCAGCAGCTTTATCCCGTCGGGGGTTGGTGAGCAGTTCTTC	CASSFIPSGVGEQFF
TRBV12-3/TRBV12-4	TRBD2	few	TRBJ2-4	TGTGCCAGCAGGGATGAGCCGGGACTAGGAACTAGGGTGTACTTC	CASRDEPGLGTRVYF
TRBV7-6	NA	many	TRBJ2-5	TGTGCCAGCCGCGTCGGGGAGACCCAGTACTTC	CASRVGETQYF
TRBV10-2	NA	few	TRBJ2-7	TGCGCCAGCAACTTGACTCCAGCGCCGGCCGATGACGAGCAGTACTTC	CASNLTPAPADDEQYF
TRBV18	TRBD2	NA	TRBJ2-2	TGTGCCAGCTCGTCCGGGACTAGAGGCGCCGGGGAGCTGTTTTTT	CASSSGTRGAGELFF
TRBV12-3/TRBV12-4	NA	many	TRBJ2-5	TGTGCCAGCAGTTTAGGGTCGGCGAGTCAAGAGACCCAGTACTTC	CASSLGSASQETQYF
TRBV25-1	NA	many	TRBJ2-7	TGTGCCAGCAGTGAAAGTAGGACTGGCTCCTACGAGCAGTACTTC	CASSESRTGSYEQYF
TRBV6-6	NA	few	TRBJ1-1	TGTGCCAGCTTGAACACTGAAGCTTTCTTT	CASLNTEAFF
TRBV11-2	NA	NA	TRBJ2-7	TGTGCCAGCAGCTTAGATTCGGCAGGCTACGAGCAGTACTTC	CASSLDSAGYEQYF
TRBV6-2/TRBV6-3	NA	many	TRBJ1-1	TGTGCCAGCGGCTTTACGGTTACGGACACTGAAGCTTTCTTT	CASGFTVTDTEAFF
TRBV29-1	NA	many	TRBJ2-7	TGCAGCGTCGCCAACAGGAGCTCCTACGAGCAGTACTTC	CSVANRSSYEQYF
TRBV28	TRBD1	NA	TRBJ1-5	TGTGCCAGCAGCCCCAGGGGGATTGGCAATCAGCCCCAGCATTTT	CASSPRGIGNQPQHF
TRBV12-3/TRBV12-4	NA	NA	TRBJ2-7	TGTGCCAGCCAACTGGGAATCGTTCCCGAGCAGTACTTC	CASQLGIVPEQYF
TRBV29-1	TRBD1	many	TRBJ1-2	TGCAGCGTTGGGGACAGGGGGATGAATGGCTACACCTTC	CSVGDRGMNGYTF
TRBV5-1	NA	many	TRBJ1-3	TGCGCCAGCAGCTTCGAGAGCTCTGGAAACACCATATATTTT	CASSFESSGNTIYF
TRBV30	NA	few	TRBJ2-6	TGTGCCTGGAGCGTTGCCTCTGGGGCCAACGTCCTGACTTTC	CAWSVASGANVLTF
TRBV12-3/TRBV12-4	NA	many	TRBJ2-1	TGTGCCAGCAGTTTTAGCGTCGGAGCGTCCCGGGTCAATGAGCAGTTCTTC	CASSFSVGASRVNEQFF
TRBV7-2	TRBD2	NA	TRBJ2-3	TGTGCCAGCAGCTTAAAGACTAGCGGCCACACAGATACGCAGTATTTT	CASSLKTSGHTDTQYF
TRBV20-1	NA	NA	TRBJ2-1	TGCAGTGCCGGCAATGAGCAGTTCTTC	CSAGNEQFF